This TCR beta chain emerged from a study of cytomegalovirus exposure and HLA in healthy donors. Study background: In an earlier analysis, 117 million unique TCR beta sequences were found from approximately 170 million T cells. HLA-typed donors were the source of approximately 85 million unique TCRs, which an early data release held. General study findings and limits: The number of N-insertions in an Asian-associated ancestry cluster was reportedly below the approximately 700-donor mean in a later analysis.

In regard to this clone: Its antigen is not identified.

Healthy bone marrow donors made up the cohort. A multiplex PCR was run with 60 Vbeta primers and 13 Jbeta primers. Sequencing used immunoSEQ multiplex PCR; TCRdb keeps in-frame clones, though not all of them. The sample table sets out tens of thousands of clones. The sample was PBMCs. The sequence was obtained from a human donor in good health.

The CDR3: CASSPREGKNYGYTF. The CDR3 nucleotides read TGTGCCAGCAGTCCCAGGGAAGGGAAGAACTATGGCTACACCTTC. The rearrangement uses TRBV6-1 and TRBJ1-2, with D possibly TRBD1 on 5 matching bases. V shed 5 bases and J shed 2 bases, with 15 bases lying between them. From germline, CDR1 is MNHNS and CDR2 SASEGT. This CDR3 region has 15 residues.